These T cell receptor beta chains were read from a single sample in a study of cytomegalovirus exposure and HLA in healthy donors. Some clones are missing from TCRdb's copy, which holds only in-frame ones; the method was immunoSEQ multiplex PCR. The data show 150,000 to 200,000 clones, with 70% to 80% seen just once and under 2.5% held by the top ten. The sample was PBMCs. The source is a man aged 55-75 years in good health and CMV-seronegative. Both conserved end residues are part of each CDR3. A D gene is named only where the DNA matches it firmly. For some rows the clone size is stated as once, few or many, or as a class when expanded; others skip it.

d_gene,j_gene,len,v_gene,abundance,CDR3aa,CDR3nt
.,TRBJ1-2,13,TRBV18,.,CASSPEVHYGYTF,TGTGCCAGCTCACCAGAGGTACACTATGGCTACACCTTC
.,TRBJ2-3,15,TRBV10-2,.,CASRHSATSTDTQYF,TGCGCCAGCCGTCATTCAGCGACCAGCACAGATACGCAGTATTTT
.,TRBJ1-4,15,TRBV5-8,.,CASSVGATEEEKLFF,TGTGCCAGCAGCGTAGGCGCCACGGAGGAGGAAAAACTGTTTTTT
.,TRBJ1-5,15,TRBV19,.,CASRVGGEGHQPQHF,TGTGCCAGTAGGGTCGGGGGAGAAGGGCATCAGCCCCAGCATTTT
.,TRBJ2-5,13,TRBV30,.,CAWSTRAGETQYF,TGTGCCTGGAGTACCCGGGCGGGAGAGACCCAGTACTTC
.,TRBJ2-3,18,TRBV28,.,CASSFPLGGARSTDTQYF,TGTGCCAGCAGTTTCCCACTGGGGGGGGCCCGGAGCACAGATACGCAGTATTTT
TRBD2,TRBJ2-3,16,TRBV5-1,.,CASSFGTSGGSDTQYF,TGCGCCAGCAGCTTCGGGACTAGCGGGGGGTCAGATACGCAGTATTTT
.,TRBJ2-5,15,TRBV10-3,.,CAISESRQAQETQYF,TGTGCCATCAGTGAGTCGCGACAGGCCCAAGAGACCCAGTACTTC
.,TRBJ1-1,15,TRBV6-5,.,CASSYNEGQSTEAFF,TGTGCCAGCAGTTACAACGAGGGCCAGAGCACTGAAGCTTTCTTT
.,TRBJ1-2,15,TRBV6-1,.,CASKEGTGAPYGYTF,TGTGCCAGCAAGGAGGGGACGGGAGCCCCCTATGGCTACACCTTC
TRBD1,TRBJ1-2,13,TRBV6-6,.,CASNPTGNDGYTF,TGTGCCAGCAACCCGACAGGGAACGATGGCTACACCTTC
.,TRBJ2-3,13,TRBV10-3,once,CAISGYRTDTQYF,TGTGCCATCAGTGGGTACAGAACCGATACGCAGTATTTT
TRBD2,TRBJ2-1,17,TRBV5-1,.,CASSLTSGGFSYNEQFF,TGCGCCAGCAGCTTAACTAGCGGGGGGTTCTCCTACAATGAGCAGTTCTTC
TRBD1,TRBJ2-2,14,TRBV2,.,CATGTGVRAGELFF,TGTGCCACCGGGACAGGGGTTCGTGCCGGGGAGCTGTTTTTT
TRBD1,TRBJ1-1,14,TRBV5-3,.,CARSFRDRGTEAFF,TGTGCCAGAAGCTTTCGGGACAGGGGGACTGAAGCTTTCTTT
TRBD2,TRBJ2-7,13,TRBV28,.,CASRTSGRYEQYF,TGTGCCAGCAGGACTAGCGGGAGGTACGAGCAGTACTTC
.,TRBJ2-7,14,TRBV12-5,.,CASGLVSPSYEQYF,TGTGCTAGTGGTTTGGTCAGTCCTTCCTACGAGCAGTACTTC
TRBD2,TRBJ2-2,17,TRBV5-1,once,CASSSAPGTSGTGELFF,TGCGCCAGCAGCTCGGCCCCCGGGACTAGCGGAACCGGGGAGCTGTTTTTT
TRBD2,TRBJ2-7,14,TRBV29-1,.,CSVDRREGSYEQYF,TGCAGCGTTGATAGGCGGGAGGGCTCCTACGAGCAGTACTTC
.,TRBJ2-5,14,TRBV5-1,.,CASSLAERRETQYF,TGCGCCAGCAGCTTGGCCGAGAGGAGAGAGACCCAGTACTTC
TRBD1,TRBJ1-4,16,TRBV5-8,few,CASRRGQGEINEKLFF,TGTGCCAGCAGACGAGGACAGGGGGAGATTAATGAAAAACTGTTTTTT
.,TRBJ2-1,13,TRBV5-4,.,CASSLRGSNEQFF,TGTGCCAGCAGCTTACGGGGGAGCAATGAGCAGTTCTTC
.,TRBJ2-5,15,TRBV19,.,CASSTSGGNVETQYF,TGTGCCAGTAGTACCTCAGGGGGGAACGTAGAGACCCAGTACTTC
TRBD2,TRBJ2-1,11,TRBV30,.,CASSAGPEQFF,TGTGCCTCCTCAGCGGGACCTGAGCAGTTCTTC
TRBD1,TRBJ2-6,18,TRBV25-1,once,CASSGVTGTGSGANVLTF,TGTGCCAGCAGTGGGGTCACCGGGACAGGGTCCGGGGCCAACGTCCTGACTTTC
.,TRBJ1-2,16,TRBV19,.,CASSIGEGAGNYGYTF,TGTGCCAGTAGTATTGGGGAGGGCGCAGGTAACTATGGCTACACCTTC
.,TRBJ2-1,13,TRBV15,.,CATSSRVGNEQFF,TGTGCCACCAGCAGCAGGGTGGGCAATGAGCAGTTCTTC
.,TRBJ2-5,16,TRBV9,.,CASSVQPGSQEETQYF,TGTGCCAGCAGCGTACAACCGGGAAGCCAGGAGGAGACCCAGTACTTC
TRBD2,TRBJ2-2,18,TRBV5-4,.,CASSLGAGLAIITGELFF,TGTGCCAGCAGCTTGGGGGCGGGACTAGCAATTATTACCGGGGAGCTGTTTTTT
TRBD1,TRBJ1-4,17,TRBV7-9,.,CASSAPGQGADNEKLFF,TGTGCCAGCAGCGCCCCCGGACAGGGGGCAGATAATGAAAAACTGTTTTTT
TRBD2,TRBJ2-7,13,TRBV28,.,CASIGTSSYEQYF,TGTGCCAGCATCGGGACTAGCTCCTACGAGCAGTACTTC
.,TRBJ1-4,14,TRBV27,few,CASSLWGANEKLFF,TGTGCCAGCAGTTTGTGGGGGGCTAATGAAAAACTGTTTTTT
TRBD1,TRBJ2-7,14,TRBV9,.,CASSVVGTAYEQYF,TGTGCCAGCAGCGTAGTAGGGACAGCCTACGAGCAGTACTTC
.,TRBJ2-7,14,TRBV7-9,.,CASSLGAGANEQYF,TGTGCCAGCAGCTTGGGGGCAGGGGCCAACGAGCAGTACTTC
TRBD1,TRBJ1-5,15,TRBV19,.,CASSTSGTENQPQHF,TGTGCCAGTAGTACCTCCGGGACAGAAAATCAGCCCCAGCATTTT
TRBD1,TRBJ2-2,14,TRBV9,.,CASSDTTGTGELFF,TGTGCCAGCAGTGACACGACAGGGACCGGGGAGCTGTTTTTT
TRBD2,TRBJ2-7,15,TRBV7-9,.,CASSLSGTSGTEQYF,TGTGCCAGCAGCTTATCCGGGACTAGCGGGACCGAGCAGTACTTC
.,TRBJ1-4,15,TRBV18,.,CASSPGLATNEKLFF,TGTGCCAGCTCACCAGGGCTTGCAACTAATGAAAAACTGTTTTTT
.,TRBJ1-4,17,TRBV19,.,CASRDSVQAATNEKLFF,TGTGCCAGTAGAGATTCGGTACAGGCCGCAACTAATGAAAAACTGTTTTTT
TRBD2,TRBJ2-1,16,TRBV7-2,once,CASSLRPSGTYNEQFF,TGTGCCAGCAGCTTAAGACCTAGCGGGACCTACAATGAGCAGTTCTTC
.,TRBJ2-5,15,TRBV7-6,few,CASSLGQGGQETQYF,TGTGCCAGCAGCTTAGGTCAGGGGGGCCAAGAGACCCAGTACTTC
TRBD1,TRBJ1-5,14,TRBV6-5,.,CASSRTTGGGPQHF,TGTGCCAGCAGTCGAACTACAGGGGGGGGGCCCCAGCATTTT
.,TRBJ2-1,16,TRBV19,.,CASTLVGRAGYNEQFF,TGTGCCAGTACTCTCGTTGGCAGGGCCGGTTACAATGAGCAGTTCTTC
.,TRBJ1-5,12,TRBV28,.,CASRQGYQPQHF,TGTGCCAGCAGACAGGGTTATCAGCCCCAGCATTTT
.,TRBJ1-6,17,TRBV5-8,.,CASSLGPPSSYNSPLHF,TGTGCCAGCAGCTTGGGTCCGCCTAGCTCCTATAATTCACCCCTCCACTTT
TRBD2,TRBJ2-7,15,TRBV10-3,.,CAISQGLGSSYEQYF,TGTGCCATCAGTCAGGGACTAGGGAGCTCCTACGAGCAGTACTTC
TRBD1,TRBJ2-2,15,TRBV5-1,.,CASSQGQLNTGELFF,TGCGCCAGCAGCCAGGGACAGCTGAACACCGGGGAGCTGTTTTTT
.,TRBJ1-2,14,TRBV27,.,CASSLSRSGFGYTF,TGTGCCAGCAGTTTATCGAGATCAGGGTTTGGCTACACCTTC
.,TRBJ1-2,14,TRBV5-6,.,CASSLGQVLYGYTF,TGTGCCAGCAGCTTGGGTCAGGTCCTCTATGGCTACACCTTC
TRBD1,TRBJ2-2,15,TRBV10-3,.,CAIGVGQGAVGELFF,TGTGCCATTGGGGTCGGGCAGGGGGCCGTCGGGGAGCTGTTTTTT
.,TRBJ1-3,16,TRBV18,.,CASSPLQGASGNTIYF,TGTGCCAGCTCACCACTACAGGGAGCCTCTGGAAACACCATATATTTT
.,TRBJ1-5,15,TRBV5-1,.,CASRADSYSNQPQNF,TGCGCCAGCAGGGCAGACAGTTATAGCAATCAGCCCCAGAATTTT
.,TRBJ2-3,14,TRBV7-9,.,CASSSQGYTDTQYF,TGTGCCAGCAGCTCGCAGGGCTACACAGATACGCAGTATTTT
.,TRBJ1-1,16,TRBV19,.,CASSMKHGLVNTEAFF,TGTGCCAGTAGTATGAAACATGGGCTGGTGAACACTGAAGCTTTCTTT
.,TRBJ2-1,15,TRBV5-1,.,CASSLLRAAGNEQFF,TGCGCCAGCAGCTTACTCCGCGCGGCGGGCAATGAGCAGTTCTTC